This entry lists 18 T cell receptor beta chains sequenced from one sample in a study of tumor-infiltrating lymphocytes in primary liver carcinoma. They got blood RNA out of unsorted whole blood and also pulled out germline DNA. From 450 to 550 ng total RNA, TCR beta cDNA was generated with a primer in the constant region. Researchers made the TCR beta libraries by running three nested multiplex PCR rounds with slightly modified ARM-PCR. Two initial PCR rounds of roughly 10 cycles each paired TRBV1-TRBV30 forward primers with a C-beta reverse primer. MiXCR, run by TCRdb on the multiplex PCR reads, gives a single entry per CDR3 protein. The sample carries some 190,000 distinct CDR3 sequences, about 60% recorded once. The specimen was peripheral blood. The source of these receptors is a man between 40 and 49 years old with primary liver carcinoma and hepatitis B virus infection.

This clonotype was counted once. The V call is TRBV7-3, the J call TRBJ1-2, with a weak D call TRBD1 (6 bases). The CDR3 length is 13 residues. V was trimmed by 2 bases and J by 6 bases, leaving 10 bases between them. Germline assignment: CDR1 SGHTA and CDR2 FQGTGA. The chain's CDR3 is CASSLPQGDGYTF. The DNA for the CDR3 is TGTGCCAGCAGCTTACCACAGGGTGATGGCTACACCTTC.

The chain recombines TRBV11-2 with TRBJ2-1; 10 positions agree with TRBD2. The V gene end was trimmed by 6 bases and the J gene end by 5 bases; junction bases not matched to a gene: 7. From germline, CDR1 is SGHAT and CDR2 FQNNGV. There are 15 residues in the CDR3. The CDR3 protein is CASSPISGRHNEQFF. DNA of the CDR3: TGTGCCAGCAGTCCCATTAGCGGGAGGCACAATGAGCAGTTCTTC.

This clonotype was counted at least ten times. V and J are TRBV29-1 and TRBJ2-1, with 7 bases that match TRBD1. The CDR3 runs to 12 residues. CDR1 is SQVTM, CDR2 ANQGSEA, per germline. J lost 6 bases, V lost 6 bases, and 5 bases had no gene match. The CDR3 loop is CSVRRQGNEQFF. As DNA, the CDR3 is TGCAGCGTCCGTCGACAGGGCAATGAGCAGTTCTTC.

The V gene is TRBV6-5, the J gene TRBJ2-2, with TRBD2 matching over 9 bases. The J segment lost 9 bases and the V segment lost 9 bases, leaving 14 bases of the junction unmatched. There are 15 residues in the CDR3. Germline-derived CDR1 and CDR2 are MNHEY and SVGAGI. CDR3 amino acids: CASSTPGLASWELFF. The CDR3 nucleotides are TGTGCCAGTAGTACCCCGGGACTAGCTTCCTGGGAGCTGTTTTTT.

With regard to this clonotype: One end of the junction does not line up with germline, which may come from a read error. This chain links TRBV5-4 with TRBJ2-5; D ambiguous. CDR3 size: 13 residues. CDR1 is SGHNT, CDR2 YYREEE, per germline (reference sequence). The CDR3 DNA reads as TGTGACAGCAGCTTGTATCACGGAGAGACCCAGTACTTC. Its protein is CDSSLYHGETQYF.

The rearrangement links TRBV29-1 to TRBJ2-7; D perhaps matches TRBD2 (5 bases). This CDR3 is 11 amino acids long. CDR1 SQVTM and CDR2 ANQGSEA come from the germline V gene. Written as DNA, the CDR3 is TGCAGTGCCCGACTAACCTACGAGCAGTACTTC. It encodes CSARLTYEQYF.

Comments on this clonotype: It may be a read error: a sequence one base away is much more abundant. The chain carries TRBV11-2 and TRBJ2-7; the D is unclear. Germline V gives CDR1 SGHAT, CDR2 FQNNGV. V was cut by 1 base and J by 2 bases, with 9 bases left in between. This CDR3 has 14 amino acids. The CDR3 loop reads CASSLGEKAYEQYF. CDR3 DNA: TGTGCCAGCAGCTTAGGAGAGAAGGCCTACGAGCAGTACTTC.

V is TRBV6-1 and J is TRBJ1-2; D unresolved. Germline V gene sequence: CDR1 MNHNS, CDR2 SASEGT. V lost 5 bases and J 6 bases, leaving 16 bases between the germline ends. The CDR3 loop spans 14 amino acids. The CDR3, as DNA: TGTGCCAGCAGTCCCCGGGCAGAGCCGCATGGCTACACCTTC. Translation gives CASSPRAEPHGYTF.

The chain joins TRBV11-2 to TRBJ2-6; D possibly corresponds to TRBD1 (5 bases). V shed 1 base and J shed 1 base, with 14 bases lying between them. CDR1 and CDR2 (germline): SGHAT, FQNNGV. This CDR3 is built from 18 residues. This CDR3 is CASSLGPGYSSGANVLTF. CDR3 sequence (DNA): TGTGCCAGCAGCTTAGGGCCAGGGTACAGTTCTGGGGCCAACGTCCTGACTTTC.

Points on this clonotype: Given a much more abundant clone one base away, this may be a read error. CDR3 region: CASSSSGRRAHIDTQYF. The CDR3 DNA reads as TGTGCCAGCAGCTCTAGCGGGAGGAGGGCACACATAGATACGCAGTATTTT. The chain joins TRBV11-2 to TRBJ2-3; 11 bases align to TRBD2. V lost 4 bases to trimming and J lost 5 bases; unmatched junction nucleotides: 11. The CDR3 runs to 17 residues. The germline CDR1 and CDR2 sequences are SGHAT and FQNNGV.

V gene TRBV4-1 combines with J gene TRBJ1-1; D is undetermined. Per germline, CDR1 MGHRA and CDR2 YSYEKL. Trimming pared 2 bases from V and 11 bases from J, leaving 12 bases between. The CDR3 totals 12 residues. CDR3 in DNA: TGCGCCAGCAGCCAACAACGGCGAGAGGCTTTCTTT. This translates into CASSQQRREAFF.

This clonotype was observed a few times. A much larger clone lies a single base off, so this may be a read error. The chain is built from TRBV11-3 and TRBJ2-7; a possible D gene is TRBD2 (5 bases). The germline V gene has CDR1 SGHNT and CDR2 YENEEA. CDR3 length: 12 residues. CDR3 protein: CVSSRHEGEQYF. CDR3 nucleotides: TGTGTCAGCAGCCGACACGAGGGCGAGCAGTACTTC.

Of note for this clonotype: Likely a read error: the CDR3 ends without its conserved phenylalanine or tryptophan. This chain links TRBV11-2 with TRBJ2-3; D possibly corresponds to TRBD1 (6 bases). This CDR3 is 13 amino acids long. Deletions cut 5 bases from V and 4 bases from J, with 10 bases between. CDR1 and CDR2 (germline): SGHAT, FQNNGV. CDR3 sequence (DNA): TGTGCCAGCAGCATCCGGACAGCAGATACGCAGTATCTT. Protein sequence: CASSIRTADTQYL.

The rearrangement uses TRBV6-5 and TRBJ2-7; 9 nucleotides match TRBD1. V gave up 7 bases and J gave up 1 base; unmatched junction bases: 5. The CDR3 covers 14 residues. Germline CDR1 MNHEY, CDR2 SVGAGI. CDR3 in amino acids: CASIMDRGSYEQYF. The CDR3, as DNA: TGTGCCAGCATCATGGACAGGGGATCCTACGAGCAGTACTTC.

The chain recombines TRBV11-1 with TRBJ2-3, with 9 bases identical to TRBD2. The V and J ends lost 4 bases and 4 bases, in that order; junction bases with no gene match: 9. This CDR3 has 16 amino acids. In germline, CDR1 is SGHAT, CDR2 FQDESV (reference sequence). DNA of the CDR3: TGTGCCAGCAGCTCTCTCATAGCGGGAGCCGCAGATACGCAGTATTTT. Translating gives CASSSLIAGAADTQYF.

The chain employs TRBV11-2 and TRBJ2-1; no clear D gene. The CDR3 has 15 amino acids. The V and J ends lost 3 bases and 7 bases respectively, with 16 bases between them. Germline CDR1 reads SGHAT; CDR2 reads FQNNGV. The CDR3 DNA reads as TGTGCCAGCAGCTTTGGGCATACCTTTGGAAATGAGCAGTTCTTC. Its translation is CASSFGHTFGNEQFF.

The rearrangement joins TRBV20-1 to TRBJ2-7, with 14 nucleotides matching TRBD2. Germline V lookup: CDR1 DFQATT, CDR2 SNEGSKA (reference sequence). Trimming took 6 bases from V and 2 from J; bases not matched to a gene: 3. CDR3 length equals 14 residues. The DNA for the CDR3 is TGCAGTGCGTCGACTAGCGGGAGGGCCTACGAGCAGTACTTC. This gives the protein CSASTSGRAYEQYF.

In the case of this clonotype: Being one base from a much bigger clone, this may be a read error. Likely a read error: the CDR3 ends without its conserved phenylalanine or tryptophan. V and J are TRBV4-2 and TRBJ1-1; D is perhaps TRBD1 (5 bases). CDR3 length: 13 amino acids. CDR1 is LGHNA, CDR2 YNFKEQ, per germline. V was cut by 6 bases and J by 8 bases, with 16 bases left in between. The DNA of the CDR3 is TGTGCCAGCAGACAGGAGTTGGACGCCGAAGCTTTCGTT. Encoded protein: CASRQELDAEAFV.